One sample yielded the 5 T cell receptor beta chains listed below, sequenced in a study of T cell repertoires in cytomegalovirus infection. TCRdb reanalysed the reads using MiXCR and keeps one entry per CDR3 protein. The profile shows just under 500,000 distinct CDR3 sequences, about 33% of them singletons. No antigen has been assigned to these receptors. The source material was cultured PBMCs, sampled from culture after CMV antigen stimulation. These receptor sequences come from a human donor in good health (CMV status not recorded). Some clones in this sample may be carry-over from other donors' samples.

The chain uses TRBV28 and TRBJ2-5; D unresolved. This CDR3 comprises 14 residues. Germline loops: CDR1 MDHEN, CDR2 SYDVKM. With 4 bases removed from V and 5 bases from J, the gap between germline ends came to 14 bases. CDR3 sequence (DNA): TGTGCCAGCAGTTCCCTCCGGTGGTCGGAGACCCAGTACTTC. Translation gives CASSSLRWSETQYF.

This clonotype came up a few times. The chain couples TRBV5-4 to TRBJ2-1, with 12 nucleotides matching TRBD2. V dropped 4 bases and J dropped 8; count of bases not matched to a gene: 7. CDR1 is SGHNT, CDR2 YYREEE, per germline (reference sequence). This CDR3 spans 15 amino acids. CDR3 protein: CASSQTSGRTDEQFF. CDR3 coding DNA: TGTGCCAGCAGCCAGACTAGCGGGAGAACGGATGAGCAGTTCTTC.

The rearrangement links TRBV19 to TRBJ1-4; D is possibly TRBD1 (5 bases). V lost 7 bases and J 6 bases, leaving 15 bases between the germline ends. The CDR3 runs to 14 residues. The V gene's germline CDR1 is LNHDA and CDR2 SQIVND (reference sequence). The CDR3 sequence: CASTEGTAHEKLFF. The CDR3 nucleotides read TGTGCCAGTACCGAAGGGACTGCCCATGAAAAACTGTTTTTT. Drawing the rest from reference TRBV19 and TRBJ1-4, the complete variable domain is DGGITQSPKYLFRKEGQNVTLSCEQNLNHDAMYWYRQDPGQGLRLIYYSQIVNDFQKGDIAEGYSVSREKKESFPLTVTSAQKNPTAFYLCASTEGTAHEKLFFGSGTQLSVL.

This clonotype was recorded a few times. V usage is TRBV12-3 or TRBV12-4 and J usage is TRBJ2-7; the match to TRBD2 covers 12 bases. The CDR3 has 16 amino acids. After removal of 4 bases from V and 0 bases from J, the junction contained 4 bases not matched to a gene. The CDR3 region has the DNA TGTGCCAGCAGTTCCCCGACTAGCGGGAGCTCCTACGAGCAGTACGTC. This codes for CASSSPTSGSSYEQYV.

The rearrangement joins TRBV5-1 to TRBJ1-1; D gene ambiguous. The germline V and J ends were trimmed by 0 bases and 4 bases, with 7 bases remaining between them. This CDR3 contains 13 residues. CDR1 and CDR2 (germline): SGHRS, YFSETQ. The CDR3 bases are TGCGCCAGCAGCTTGGCCCCGTTCACTGAAGCTTTCTTT. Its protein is CASSLAPFTEAFF.